The sequence of this T cell receptor beta chain was determined in a study of T cell responses to AZD1222 COVID-19 vaccine. Study results and limitations: Clonal diversity may have been underestimated in mostly white British donors.

Sequencing was performed with immunoSEQ multiplex PCR; in TCRdb, only in-frame clones are kept and a portion is missing. The sample lists about 150,000 clones, about 90% occurring once. As regards this clone: The antigen is undetermined.

Trimming removed 2 bases at V and 6 bases at J, with 5 bases between. Germline V CDR1 and CDR2: MNHEY, SVGAGI. This CDR3 has 13 amino acids. This receptor was identified in an adult in good health. V and J are TRBV6-5 and TRBJ1-6; D is unclear. Sequencing used peripheral blood, obtained on day 0 of AZD1222 vaccination. CDR3 coding DNA: TGTGCCAGCAGTTACGGGCGTAATTCACCCCTCCACTTT. As protein: CASSYGRNSPLHF.